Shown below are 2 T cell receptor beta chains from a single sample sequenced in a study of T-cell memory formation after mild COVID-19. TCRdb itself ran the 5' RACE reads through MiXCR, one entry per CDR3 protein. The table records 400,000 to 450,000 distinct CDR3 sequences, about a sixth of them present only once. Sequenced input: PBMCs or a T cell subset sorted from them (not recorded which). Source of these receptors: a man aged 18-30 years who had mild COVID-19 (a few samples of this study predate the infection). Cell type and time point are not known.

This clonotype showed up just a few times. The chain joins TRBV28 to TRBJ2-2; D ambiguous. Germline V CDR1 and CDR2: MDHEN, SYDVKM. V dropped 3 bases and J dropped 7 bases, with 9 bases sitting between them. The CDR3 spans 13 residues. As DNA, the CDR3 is TGTGCCAGCAGTTTTCGGCTGCTCGGGGAGCTGTTTTTT. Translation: CASSFRLLGELFF.

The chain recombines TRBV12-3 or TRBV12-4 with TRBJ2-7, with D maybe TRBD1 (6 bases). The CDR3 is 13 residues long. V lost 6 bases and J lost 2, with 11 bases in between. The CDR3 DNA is TGTGCCAGCAGCATATCAGGGGCCTACGAGCAGTACGTC. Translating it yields CASSISGAYEQYV.